Listed below are T cell receptor beta chains from one sample, sequenced in a study of blood T cell repertoires in COVID-19. Libraries were prepared by immunoSEQ multiplex PCR; TCRdb keeps only in-frame clonotypes and omits some of them. The sample has over 600,000 clones, over 80% seen once; the top ten hold over 0.2%. Specimen: peripheral blood. Source of these receptors: a woman aged 18 to 35 with acute or convalescent COVID-19. Each CDR3 is given with its conserved first and last residue. The order of the fields is clone size, CDR3 length, V gene, D gene, J gene, CDR3 DNA, CDR3 protein. D genes are given only for firm matches. Not all rows give a size; the values are once, few, many and, for expanded clones, a class.

-	14	TRBV30	-	TRBJ1-4	TGTGCCGGAACCGGGACACTCTCTAATGAAAAACTGTTTTTT	CAGTGTLSNEKLFF
-	14	TRBV19	TRBD1	TRBJ1-2	TGTGCCAGTAGGGCCGTGGACAGGTTGTATGGCTACACCTTC	CASRAVDRLYGYTF
-	12	TRBV6-6	-	TRBJ2-7	TGTGCCAGCAGTTTGACAGCTTACGAGCAGTACTTC	CASSLTAYEQYF
-	16	TRBV7-9	-	TRBJ2-2	TGTGCCAGCAGCTTAGCGGCAGGGCGCGGCACCGGGGAGCTGTTTTTT	CASSLAAGRGTGELFF
-	15	TRBV9	-	TRBJ1-2	TGTGCCAGCAGCGTAGCCCCCAGGCCTACCGATGGCTACACCTTC	CASSVAPRPTDGYTF
-	16	TRBV9	TRBD1	TRBJ2-7	TGTGCCAGCAGCGTAGGGCCAGGGACAGGCCCCCACGAGCAGTACTTC	CASSVGPGTGPHEQYF
-	14	TRBV4-1	-	TRBJ1-2	TGCGCCAGCAGCCAAGTCGTAGGGGTCGCTGGCTACACCTTC	CASSQVVGVAGYTF
-	15	TRBV5-1	-	TRBJ2-7	TGCGCCAGCAGCTCCCAATCAAACACCCCCTACGAGCAGTACTTC	CASSSQSNTPYEQYF
few	13	TRBV25-1	TRBD1	TRBJ1-5	TGTGCCAGCGATCCAGGGGGCGGTCAGCCCCAGCATTTT	CASDPGGGQPQHF
-	15	TRBV6-1	TRBD1	TRBJ2-7	TGTGCCAGCAGTGAGGGGACAGGGTATCGCTACGAGCAGTACTTC	CASSEGTGYRYEQYF
-	15	TRBV5-6	-	TRBJ2-7	TGTGCCAGCAGCTTGGTAGGGGGGGACTCCTACGAGCAGTACTTC	CASSLVGGDSYEQYF
-	17	TRBV9	TRBD1	TRBJ2-1	TGTGCCAGCAGCATCGATTTGACAGGGGGTATCTACAATGAGCAGTTCTTC	CASSIDLTGGIYNEQFF
-	13	TRBV19	-	TRBJ1-5	TGTGCCACTCACCAAACGGAGGCTCAGCCCCAGCATTTT	CATHQTEAQPQHF
-	13	TRBV30	-	TRBJ1-2	TGTGCCTGGGGCCTGACAGGCGGATGGGGCTACACCTTC	CAWGLTGGWGYTF
once	12	TRBV10-2	-	TRBJ1-1	TGCGCCAGCAGTGAGACAGGGACTGAAGCTTTCTTT	CASSETGTEAFF
-	15	TRBV9	TRBD1	TRBJ2-1	TGTGCCAGCAGTGCACCGGGACAGGGGGCCGGGGAGCAGTTCTTC	CASSAPGQGAGEQFF
-	15	TRBV3-1/TRBV3-2	-	TRBJ1-6	TGTGCCAGCAGCCAAGCCGAGGTCCTTAATTCACCCCTCCACTTT	CASSQAEVLNSPLHF
-	14	TRBV4-1	TRBD2	TRBJ2-7	TGCGCCAGCAGCCAAGTCCAGCGGGGGTACGAGCAGTACTTC	CASSQVQRGYEQYF
-	15	TRBV5-6	-	TRBJ1-5	TGTGCCAGCAGCTTGGGGACGGGGTTGAGTCAGCCCCAGCATTTT	CASSLGTGLSQPQHF
-	16	TRBV21-1	-	TRBJ1-5	TGTGCCAGCAGCAAACAGGGGGCGGCGAGCAATCAGCCCCAGCATTTT	CASSKQGAASNQPQHF
-	13	TRBV28	-	TRBJ1-2	TGTGCCAGCAGTTTAGCCGGGAACTATGGCTACACCTTC	CASSLAGNYGYTF
-	16	TRBV11-2	-	TRBJ1-6	TGTGCCAGCAGCCCCCTTGCCAGCGGGCTGAATTCACCCCTCCACTTT	CASSPLASGLNSPLHF
-	14	TRBV25-1	-	TRBJ1-5	TGTGCCAGCAGTGACCCGGGGGACAATCAGCCCCAGCATTTT	CASSDPGDNQPQHF
-	13	TRBV12-3/TRBV12-4	-	TRBJ2-7	TGTGCCAGCAGTTTAAGCACGCGTGGCGAGCAGTACTTC	CASSLSTRGEQYF
-	16	TRBV7-9	TRBD1	TRBJ2-3	TGTGCCAGCAGCTACGATCCGGGACAGGGTTCAGATACGCAGTATTTT	CASSYDPGQGSDTQYF
-	14	TRBV6-6	-	TRBJ2-3	TGTGCCAGCAGTTACTCACTTCTAACAGATACGCAGTATTTT	CASSYSLLTDTQYF
-	15	TRBV19	TRBD1	TRBJ2-3	TGTGCCAGTAGTCTCGGGACAGGGCTTGCAGATACGCAGTATTTT	CASSLGTGLADTQYF
-	11	TRBV20-1	TRBD1	TRBJ1-2	TGCAGTGCTAGGGGGACAGGGCCTTACACCTTC	CSARGTGPYTF
-	16	TRBV19	-	TRBJ1-3	TGTGCCAGTAGTTCTGGACATGAGGAGCCACGAAACACCATATATTTT	CASSSGHEEPRNTIYF
-	13	TRBV11-2	-	TRBJ2-1	TGTGCCAGCAGCTCGAGCCGATACAATGAGCAGTTCTTC	CASSSSRYNEQFF
-	12	TRBV30	-	TRBJ1-2	TGTGCCTGGATCAGGGGTATGGGCGGCTACACCTTC	CAWIRGMGGYTF
-	13	TRBV12-3/TRBV12-4	TRBD1	TRBJ1-2	TGTGCCAGCAGCCCGGACAGGGGAAGTGGCTACACCTTC	CASSPDRGSGYTF
-	15	TRBV6-2/TRBV6-3	-	TRBJ2-1	TGTGCCAGCAGTTACTCGACAGACGGTTACAATGAGCAGTTCTTC	CASSYSTDGYNEQFF
few	15	TRBV6-4	-	TRBJ2-1	TGTGCCAGCAGTGAACTAGCAGGGTCTGGGAATGAGCAGTTCTTC	CASSELAGSGNEQFF
-	13	TRBV30	-	TRBJ1-2	TGTGCCTGGAGTGTCCTGGGGGGATATGGCTACACCTTC	CAWSVLGGYGYTF
-	14	TRBV29-1	TRBD1	TRBJ2-7	TGCAGCGCCGTGGTGGGGACAGGGACCTACGAGCAGTACTTC	CSAVVGTGTYEQYF